This TCR beta chain stems from a study of human T cells and chemical hapten exposure. Study in general: 2% DPC applied to an approximately 2 cm by approximately 2 cm arm area sensitized donors. Patch tests applied 0.01% DPC to the upper back and were scored after 6 days. General study points: DPC sensitization did not alter TCRs above 1 in 1000 frequency.

Time point specified: pre-sensitization, week 0. The treatment: therapeutic diphenylcyclopropenone sensitization with weekly scalp DPC. Those who donated were patients with alopecia, 18 to 70 years of age, and suitable for DPC. This clonotype was counted ten times or more. The antigen is undetermined. TCRdb redid the calling of the RACE reads with MiXCR, one entry per CDR3 protein. The sample comprises about 120,000 distinct CDR3 sequences, roughly 14% of which are singletons, and around 2.7% rests with the top ten. The germline CDR1 and CDR2 sequences are SGHAT and FQNNGV. With V trimmed by 1 base and J by 15 bases, 3 bases remained unmatched. This CDR3 has 12 residues.

The clonotype was recovered from a woman younger than 35 with alopecia areata. Some clones in this sample may be carry-over from other donors' samples. The chain uses TRBV11-2 and TRBJ2-1; TRBD2 agrees at 10 bases. The source was whole blood, collected in connection with sensitization to the hapten diphenylcyclopropenone (DPC). CDR3 in amino acids: CASSLAAGGPFF. The CDR3 coding sequence is TGTGCCAGCAGCTTAGCAGCGGGGGGGCCGTTCTTC.